This TCR beta chain was retrieved from a study of siplizumab effects on memory and regulatory T cells. The CDR3 spans 13 residues. With 4 bases removed from V and 2 bases from J, the gap between germline ends came to 5 bases. From germline, CDR1 is SGHTA and CDR2 FQGTGA. This clone was counted once. TCRdb keeps only in-frame clones here, not all; method: immunoSEQ multiplex PCR. Here the sample spans roughly 92,000 clones, 85% to 95% being singletons. V and J are TRBV7-3 and TRBJ1-4; D remains ambiguous. The clonotype comes from a human donor in good health. Source material: non-Treg CD4+ T cells sorted from blood. CDR3 bases: TGTGCCAGCAGCTCCTTCACTAATGAAAAACTGTTTTTT. It specifies CASSSFTNEKLFF.